This record looks at one T cell receptor (beta chain) sequence and its context. CDR3 size: 14 residues. Germline trimming cut 6 bases from V and 2 bases from J; bases unmatched to any gene: 6. Per the germline V gene, CDR1 is MDHEN and CDR2 is SYDVKM. The data were obtained in a study of low-dose radiotherapy and immunotherapy resistance in tumors. cDNA synthesis used a TRAV/TRBV-specific primer set for both chains. With a constant-region primer and a V-primer adapter, TCRs were subjected to about 20 PCR cycles of amplification. TCRdb itself ran the reads through MiXCR, one entry per CDR3 protein. Here the sample spans 7,500 to 10,000 distinct CDR3 sequences, around 72% being singletons.

The origin of this receptor is a human donor with advanced metastatic prostate, ovarian, gallbladder or colorectal cancer (not recorded which). This table probably holds off-target reads from a library built for another chain. The gene calls are TRBV28 and TRBJ2-5; 7 nucleotides align to TRBD1. The CDR3 coding sequence is TGTGCCAGCAGATCGGGACAGCCTCAAGAGACCCAGTACTTC. Its translation: CASRSGQPQETQYF.